A selection of T cell receptor beta chains follows, all from one sample in a study of Graves' ophthalmopathy and Graves' hyperthyroidism. MiXCR, applied by TCRdb to the multiplex PCR reads, yields one record per CDR3 protein. The repertoire holds 240,000 or so distinct CDR3 sequences, with 40% to 50% as singletons. The specimen was peripheral blood. These TCRs come from an adult man with Graves' ophthalmopathy. Each CDR3 is given with its conserved first and last residue. D genes are given only for firm matches. The size field is filled for only some rows; it gives once, few, many or a size class.

.	TRBV7-2	TRBJ1-1	once	CASSLDGIREAFF	TGTGCCAGCAGCTTAGACGGTATTAGAGAAGCTTTCTTT
TRBD1	TRBV7-9	TRBJ1-4	.	CASSARDRGIDEKLFF	TGTGCCAGCAGCGCCCGGGACAGGGGCATTGACGAAAAACTGTTTTTT
TRBD1	TRBV14	TRBJ1-1	many	CASSPGTGGAFF	TGTGCCAGCAGCCCCGGGACAGGGGGAGCTTTCTTT
TRBD1	TRBV7-9	TRBJ1-1	few	CASSLPPGQTNTEAFF	TGTGCCAGCAGCTTACCTCCGGGACAGACAAACACTGAAGCTTTCTTT
.	TRBV10-3	TRBJ2-2	.	CAISEGNGELFF	TGTGCCATCAGTGAGGGAAACGGGGAGCTGTTTTTT
.	TRBV20-1	TRBJ2-5	few	CSAREPGRAETQYF	TGCAGTGCGAGGGAACCAGGGCGGGCAGAGACCCAGTACTTC
TRBD1	TRBV20-1	TRBJ2-5	.	CSVWDRIETQYF	TGCAGTGTTTGGGACAGAATAGAGACCCAGTACTTC
.	TRBV12-3/TRBV12-4	TRBJ1-2	.	CASGSSGDDYGYTF	TGTGCCAGCGGTTCCTCTGGGGACGACTATGGCTACACCTTC
.	TRBV27	TRBJ2-7	once	CASSTGLYEQYF	TGTGCCAGCAGTACGGGGCTCTACGAGCAGTACTTC
.	TRBV24-1	TRBJ2-5	.	CATSDLPKRGYQETQYF	TGTGCCACCAGTGATTTGCCGAAAAGAGGTTACCAAGAGACCCAGTACTTC
TRBD1	TRBV12-3/TRBV12-4	TRBJ2-5	.	CASSQQGQETQYF	TGTGCCAGCAGTCAACAGGGGCAAGAGACCCAGTACTTC
.	TRBV4-1	TRBJ2-2	.	CASSSRGTNTGELFF	TGCGCCAGCAGCTCACGAGGAACTAACACCGGGGAGCTGTTTTTT
.	TRBV15	TRBJ1-5	.	CATSRDLRPSNQPQHF	TGTGCCACCAGCAGAGATCTAAGGCCTAGCAATCAGCCCCAGCATTTT
.	TRBV20-1	TRBJ2-5	many	CSVDQGAQETQYF	TGCAGTGTCGATCAGGGCGCCCAAGAGACCCAGTACTTC
.	TRBV9	TRBJ1-3	.	CASSVGPSGNTIYF	TGTGCCAGCAGCGTGGGGCCGTCTGGAAACACCATATATTTT
TRBD1	TRBV5-1	TRBJ1-6	few	CASSPGDRGNSPLHF	TGCGCCAGCAGCCCCGGGGACAGGGGGAATTCACCCCTCCACTTT
TRBD1	TRBV7-9	TRBJ1-2	few	CASSLTGKVEGYTF	TGTGCCAGCAGCTTGACAGGGAAAGTGGAGGGCTACACCTTC
.	TRBV7-8	TRBJ1-5	.	CASSLLRGRVNQPQHF	TGTGCCAGCAGCTTACTTAGGGGGAGGGTCAATCAGCCCCAGCATTTT
TRBD1	TRBV9	TRBJ1-1	.	CASSDGDSTEAFF	TGTGCCAGCAGCGATGGGGACAGCACTGAAGCTTTCTTT
.	TRBV12-3/TRBV12-4	TRBJ1-2	.	CASSLGRNYGYAF	TGTGCCAGCAGTTTGGGGAGGAACTATGGCTACGCCTTC
.	TRBV9	TRBJ1-2	.	CASSVEAVATNYGYTF	TGTGCCAGCAGCGTAGAGGCAGTGGCTACTAACTATGGCTACACCTTC
.	TRBV7-8	TRBJ2-5	few	CASSLSRMETQYF	TGTGCCAGCAGCTTATCCAGGATGGAGACCCAGTACTTC
TRBD1	TRBV7-3	TRBJ1-1	.	CASSPGQMNTEAFF	TGTGCCAGCAGCCCGGGACAGATGAACACTGAAGCTTTCTTT
.	TRBV7-9	TRBJ2-5	many	CASTVAGTETQYF	TGTGCCAGCACCGTCGCCGGTACGGAGACCCAGTACTTC
TRBD2	TRBV5-6	TRBJ2-5	.	CASTRTGTSGQETQYF	TGTGCCAGCACGCGAACCGGGACTAGCGGCCAAGAGACCCAGTACTTC
TRBD2	TRBV19	TRBJ2-6	.	CASFAGEDVLTF	TGTGCCAGCTTCGCGGGAGAGGACGTCCTGACTTTC
.	TRBV11-2	TRBJ1-2	once	CASRAANYGYTF	TGTGCCAGCAGGGCAGCAAACTATGGCTACACCTTC
.	TRBV12-3/TRBV12-4	TRBJ1-3	.	CASSSRTAAGNTIYF	TGTGCCAGCAGTTCCCGGACAGCCGCTGGAAACACCATATATTTT
TRBD1	TRBV29-1	TRBJ1-2	many	CSVNGQGGYGYTF	TGCAGCGTCAATGGACAGGGTGGATATGGCTACACCTTC
TRBD2	TRBV7-6	TRBJ2-7	.	CASSVATGTNHEQYF	TGTGCCAGCAGCGTAGCTACTGGGACTAACCACGAGCAGTACTTC
.	TRBV6-6	TRBJ1-1	few	CASNYNGLNTEAFF	TGTGCCAGCAATTATAACGGGTTGAACACTGAAGCTTTCTTT
.	TRBV7-9	TRBJ2-7	few	CASSLDQAAPYEQYF	TGTGCCAGCAGCTTAGATCAGGCGGCCCCCTACGAGCAGTACTTC
TRBD1	TRBV29-1	TRBJ2-5	.	CSVEGQYQETQYF	TGCAGCGTCGAGGGACAGTATCAAGAGACCCAGTACTTC
TRBD1	TRBV20-1	TRBJ2-7	.	CSASAVPGQAYEQYF	TGCAGTGCTAGCGCCGTACCGGGACAGGCCTACGAGCAGTACTTC
TRBD1	TRBV5-1	TRBJ1-2	.	CASSSRQGLDYGYTF	TGCGCCAGCAGCAGCCGACAGGGACTGGACTATGGCTACACCTTC
TRBD1	TRBV19	TRBJ1-2	few	CASIGQGLDGYTF	TGTGCCAGTATTGGACAGGGTTTGGATGGCTACACCTTC
.	TRBV19	TRBJ1-5	.	CASIGSSAGASGQPQHF	TGTGCCAGTATTGGTTCATCGGCGGGGGCCAGCGGTCAGCCCCAGCATTTT